This is a list of T cell receptor beta chains from one sample in a study of blood T cell repertoires in COVID-19. TCRdb's table, derived via immunoSEQ multiplex PCR, lists solely in-frame clones and lacks some. The sample lists about 230,000 clones, around 81% occurring once. Sequenced sample: peripheral blood. The origin of the receptors is an elderly woman with COVID-19, enrolled during active disease. Each CDR3 is given with its conserved first and last residue. D genes are given only for firm matches.

v_call: TRBV7-3; d_call: -; j_call: TRBJ2-1; cdr3_nt: TGTGCCAGCAGCCCAGGGGAAAATGAGCAGTTCTTC; cdr3_aa: CASSPGENEQFF
v_call: TRBV10-1; d_call: -; j_call: TRBJ2-5; cdr3_nt: TGCGCCAGCAGTGACGGGGGGCTCCTCCAAGAGACCCAGTACTTC; cdr3_aa: CASSDGGLLQETQYF
v_call: TRBV5-8; d_call: -; j_call: TRBJ1-3; cdr3_nt: TGTGCCAGCAGCCGAGGAGGAAACACCATATATTTT; cdr3_aa: CASSRGGNTIYF
v_call: TRBV27; d_call: TRBD2; j_call: TRBJ2-1; cdr3_nt: TGTGCCAGCAGTTTACCCGGGAATAGCGGGAAGGACAATGAGCAGTTCTTC; cdr3_aa: CASSLPGNSGKDNEQFF
v_call: TRBV10-3; d_call: TRBD1; j_call: TRBJ1-5; cdr3_nt: TGTGCCACCTGCACAGGGGGCAATCAGCCCCAGCATTTT; cdr3_aa: CATCTGGNQPQHF
v_call: TRBV5-1; d_call: -; j_call: TRBJ2-1; cdr3_nt: TGCGCCAGCAGCTTGGAGGGGTCCCTCTACAATGAGCAGTTCTTC; cdr3_aa: CASSLEGSLYNEQFF
v_call: TRBV29-1; d_call: -; j_call: TRBJ2-7; cdr3_nt: TGCAGCGTTGTAGAGGGAGCCTACGAGCAGTACTTC; cdr3_aa: CSVVEGAYEQYF
v_call: TRBV6-5; d_call: -; j_call: TRBJ1-5; cdr3_nt: TGTGCCAGCAGTCGCGGGGAGGGCAATCAGCCCCAGCATTTT; cdr3_aa: CASSRGEGNQPQHF
v_call: TRBV5-1; d_call: -; j_call: TRBJ1-6; cdr3_nt: TGCGCCAGCAGCTTGGGGGGGGGCGACGGTTCACCCCTCCACTTT; cdr3_aa: CASSLGGGDGSPLHF
v_call: TRBV27; d_call: TRBD1; j_call: TRBJ1-5; cdr3_nt: TGTGCCAGCAGTACTTGGTCAGGGGGAGATCAGCCCCAGCATTTT; cdr3_aa: CASSTWSGGDQPQHF